The following is a T cell receptor beta chain sequence with its context. The sample originates from a study of T cell clonotyping in hematopoietic cell transplantation. Time point defined: recipient sample about 28 days before transplant, after cytoreduction. The protocol was immunoSEQ multiplex PCR, while the TCRdb copy is restricted to in-frame clones and leaves out a portion. This sample has more than 70,000 clones, with 90% to 96% found just once. The sample here was peripheral blood mononuclear cells, taken before stem cell transplant. This sequence originates from a woman aged 45-60 years with acute myeloid leukemia. Some clones in this sample may be carry-over from other donors' samples.

CDR3 amino acids: CAWTAGQGISYEQYF. CDR3 sequence (DNA): TGTGCCTGGACCGCCGGACAGGGTATCTCCTACGAGCAGTACTTC. The rearrangement uses TRBV30 and TRBJ2-7; 8 nucleotides match TRBD1. In germline, CDR1 is GTSNPN, CDR2 SVGIG (reference sequence). V gave up 4 bases and J gave up 0 bases; unmatched junction bases: 8. The CDR3 is 15 residues long.